Below, 20 T cell receptor beta chains from the same sample are listed, as sequenced in a study of T cells after yellow fever vaccination. Each CDR3 protein gets one entry after TCRdb re-called the 5' RACE reads with MiXCR. Of around 320,000 distinct CDR3 sequences in the sample, approximately 10% were seen once. The source was CD4+ T cells sorted from PBMCs, collected 5 days after the yellow fever booster vaccination. Source of these receptors: a man younger than 35 who received the YFV17D yellow fever vaccine.

This clonotype was seen a few times. This CDR3 is CASMGNEQYF. The CDR3 bases are TGTGCCAGCATGGGGAACGAGCAGTACTTC. The V gene is TRBV12-3 or TRBV12-4, the J gene TRBJ2-7; D remains unclear. The CDR3 totals 10 residues. V lost 7 bases, J lost 5 bases, and 6 bases lay in between.

This clonotype was detected ten times or more. The chain carries TRBV11-2 and TRBJ2-3; D is unclear. Trimming removed 5 bases at V and 6 bases at J, with 12 bases between. The CDR3 loop spans 13 amino acids. CDR1 and CDR2 from the germline V gene are SGHAT and FQNNGV. CDR3 protein: CASSPPYWDTQYF. The DNA for the CDR3 is TGTGCCAGCAGCCCTCCTTACTGGGATACGCAGTATTTT. The full variable domain, in which reference TRBV11-2 and TRBJ2-3 provide the parts outside the CDR3, is EAGVAQSPRYKIIEKRQSVAFWCNPISGHATLYWYQQILGQGPKLLIQFQNNGVVDDSQLPKDRFSAERLKGVDSTLKIQPAKLEDSAVYLCASSPPYWDTQYFGPGTRLTVL.

The chain recombines TRBV11-1 with TRBJ2-7; tentatively, D is TRBD2 (5 bases). CDR1 SGHAT and CDR2 FQDESV come from the germline V gene (reference sequence). This CDR3 region has 13 residues. The CDR3 coding sequence is TGTGCCAGCAGCTTAGAGAGAGGGAGCCAGGCCCATGTC. Its protein product is CASSLERGSQAHV.

This clonotype was counted between two and nine times. The genes are TRBV28 and TRBJ1-4; no reliable D call. Trimming took off 5 bases at V and 8 bases at J, with 15 bases between the two ends. Germline CDR1 and CDR2: MDHEN and SYDVKM. CDR3 length: 14 residues. This chain's CDR3 is CASSVPSHSEKLFF. The CDR3 DNA sequence: TGTGCCAGCAGTGTGCCAAGTCATTCCGAAAAACTGTTTTTT.

The V gene is TRBV11-3, the J gene TRBJ2-3, with D unclear. V gave up 5 bases and J gave up 2 bases, with 11 bases separating them. CDR3 length: 14 residues. Germline CDR1 and CDR2: SGHNT and YENEEA. CDR3 bases: TGTGCCAGCAGCAGGACCTCAACCACAGATACGCAGTATTTT. Translating gives CASSRTSTTDTQYF.

V is TRBV2 and J is TRBJ2-2; 7 bases line up with TRBD2. The CDR3 contains 16 residues. Germline V lookup: CDR1 SNHLY, CDR2 FYNNEI. Unmatched junction bases numbered 17, after V lost 11 bases and J lost 5 bases. DNA of the CDR3: TGTGCCTCCACCCTTGGGCGGGGGAGAATTACCGGGGAGCTGTTTTTT. Its protein is CASTLGRGRITGELFF.

This clonotype was observed at least ten times. The chain joins TRBV7-6 to TRBJ2-5; D is possibly TRBD1 (7 bases). The V end was cut by 5 bases, the J end by 5 bases, with 18 bases between. CDR1 and CDR2 (germline): SGHVS, FNYEAQ. The CDR3 spans 15 residues. CDR3 region: CASSPWTGGGETQYF. CDR3 DNA sequence: TGTGCCAGCAGCCCTTGGACAGGAGGGGGGGAGACCCAGTACTTC.

This clonotype appeared many times. The chain combines TRBV7-8 with TRBJ2-5; TRBD1 agrees at 10 bases. Germline CDR1 reads SGHVS; CDR2 reads FQNEAQ. V shed 1 base, J shed 3 bases, and the junction held 5 bases outside the gene matches. This CDR3 contains 16 residues. The CDR3 DNA reads TGTGCCAGCAGCTTAGGGGCGACAGGGGGCGAAGAGACCCAGTACTTC. Translated: CASSLGATGGEETQYF.

This clonotype was seen ten or more times. The genes are TRBV5-1 and TRBJ2-7; TRBD2 agrees at 10 bases. V shed 4 bases and J 3 bases; nucleotides not matched to a gene: 4. This CDR3 spans 14 amino acids. Germline V gives CDR1 SGHRS, CDR2 YFSETQ. The CDR3 sequence is CASSATSGHYEQYF. The CDR3 DNA follows: TGCGCCAGCAGCGCGACTAGCGGGCACTACGAGCAGTACTTC.

This clonotype occurred a few times. The chain has TRBV12-3 or TRBV12-4 and TRBJ2-7; D assignment may be TRBD1 or TRBD2 (5 bases each). There are 14 residues in the CDR3. V was pared by 4 bases and J by 2 bases, with 12 bases between. CDR3 coding DNA: TGTGCCAGCAGTTCAGGGACGGCTGCCTACGAGCAGTACTTC. Encoded protein: CASSSGTAAYEQYF.

This clonotype was recorded at least ten times. This chain uses TRBV4-1 with TRBJ2-4; TRBD1 aligns across 7 bases. The CDR3 spans 16 residues. After removal of 2 bases from V and 5 bases from J, the junction contained 9 bases not matched to a gene. Germline V CDR1 and CDR2: MGHRA, YSYEKL. In nucleotides, the CDR3 is TGCGCCAGCAGCCAATTATTTCCGGGACAGCAAAACATTCAGTACTTC. It specifies CASSQLFPGQQNIQYF.

The V gene is TRBV12-3 or TRBV12-4, the J gene TRBJ1-5, with 8 positions matching TRBD1. The CDR3 has 15 amino acids. The trim removed 6 bases at V and 0 bases at J, leaving 4 bases unmatched. CDR3 loop: CASRTGVYSNQPQHF. The CDR3 DNA reads TGTGCCAGCAGGACAGGGGTTTATAGCAATCAGCCCCAGCATTTT.

The chain combines TRBV2 with TRBJ2-1; no definite D call. The CDR3 is made up of 12 amino acids. V lost 3 bases and J 7 bases, leaving 7 bases between the germline ends. The germline CDR1 and CDR2 sequences are SNHLY and FYNNEI. CDR3 DNA: TGTGCCAGCAGTGAGGCTAGAAATGAGCAGTTCTTC. It encodes CASSEARNEQFF.

This clonotype was observed a handful of times. The chain joins TRBV3-1 to TRBJ1-6; a possible D gene is TRBD1 (5 bases). Trimming took 3 bases from V and 8 from J, leaving 11 bases between them. This CDR3 has 14 amino acids. Germline V CDR1 and CDR2: LGHDT, YNNKEL (reference sequence). CDR3 residues: CASSQGREDSPLHF. The CDR3 DNA reads as TGTGCCAGCAGCCAGGGCAGGGAGGATTCACCCCTCCACTTT.

This clonotype was seen many times. The chain employs TRBV7-9 and TRBJ2-2, with D unclear. Germline CDR1 and CDR2: SEHNR and FQNEAQ (reference sequence). This CDR3 has 19 amino acids. V lost 0 bases and J lost 4, with 21 bases in between. The chain's CDR3 is CASSLASGGPDLLTGELFF. Here the CDR3 DNA reads TGTGCCAGCAGCTTAGCGTCTGGCGGACCCGACCTACTCACCGGGGAGCTGTTTTTT.

This sequence joins TRBV5-5 and TRBJ2-5; maybe TRBD1 (6 bases). The CDR3 sequence is 12 residues long. V was cut by 2 bases and J by 10 bases, with 12 bases left in between. CDR1 and CDR2 (germline): SGHKS, YYEKEE (reference sequence). CDR3 residues: CASSFRPGDQYF. The CDR3 DNA reads TGTGCCAGCAGCTTCCGGCCAGGGGACCAGTACTTC.

V and J are TRBV10-3 and TRBJ1-1; TRBD1 might be the D (5 bases). Germline lookup yields CDR1 ENHRY and CDR2 SYGVKD. The CDR3 length is 16 residues. Trimming left V 2 bases short and J 1 base short, with 14 bases between. CDR3 nucleotides: TGTGCCATCAGTGAGGGTTCCTGGCAGGGGAACACTGAAGCTTTCTTT. This encodes CAISEGSWQGNTEAFF.

This clonotype was observed a handful of times. V and J are TRBV5-1 and TRBJ1-4; D gene ambiguous. The CDR3 is made up of 16 amino acids. From germline, CDR1 is SGHRS and CDR2 YFSETQ. V lost 0 bases and J lost 8, with 17 bases in between. CDR3 region: CASSLVGVPRGEKLFF. Here the CDR3 DNA reads TGCGCCAGCAGCTTGGTCGGGGTCCCACGAGGGGAAAAACTGTTTTTT.

This clonotype was picked up a small number of times. This chain connects TRBV4-2 to TRBJ2-7; D remains ambiguous. Trimming removed 0 bases from V and 5 bases from J, with 11 bases in between. This CDR3 spans 14 amino acids. The germline V gene encodes CDR1 LGHNA and CDR2 YNFKEQ. The CDR3 protein is CASSQEVGRNEQYV. CDR3 DNA: TGTGCCAGCAGCCAAGAGGTAGGGCGCAACGAGCAGTACGTC.

This clonotype was found a few times. The gene calls are TRBV7-2 and TRBJ2-5, with a weak D call TRBD1 (5 bases). The CDR3 covers 18 residues. Trimming stripped 3 bases from V and 1 base from J, with 21 bases between. The germline V gene has CDR1 SGHTA and CDR2 FQGNSA. The CDR3 sequence: CASSFHPRQGRGQETQYF. The CDR3 bases are TGTGCCAGCAGCTTTCACCCTCGGCAAGGAAGGGGCCAAGAGACCCAGTACTTC. The full variable domain, with the rest looked up from reference TRBV7-2 and TRBJ2-5, is GAGVSQSPSNKVTEKGKDVELRCDPISGHTALYWYRQSLGQGLEFLIYFQGNSAPDKSGLPSDRFSAERTGGSVSTLTIQRTQQEDSAVYLCASSFHPRQGRGQETQYFGPGTRLLVL.